At least ten counts were recorded for the clone carrying this T cell receptor beta chain. What it recognizes is unknown. This CDR3 is built from 11 residues. V was clipped by 6 bases and J by 2 bases, with 3 bases between them. In making TCR beta libraries, quantitative 5'-RACE with molecular barcodes was used. MiXCR was run by TCRdb on the 5' RACE reads, yielding one entry per CDR3 protein. The data hold 700,000 to 850,000 distinct CDR3 sequences, with 12% observed a single time. This entry comes from a study of CD8 T cells in ankylosing spondylitis. Broader study findings: Reports of some motif variants in reactive arthritis synovial fluid and blood predate this one. Peripheral blood samples showed relatively rare disease-linked clones, and these clones were CD8+. A TCR beta motif of several highly homologous variants appeared characteristic of ankylosing spondylitis blood. The study looked at matched synovial fluid samples from ankylosing spondylitis patients. Disease-linked clones were reported to be significantly enriched there.

The specimen sequenced was blood, either unsorted or a sorted T cell fraction (not recorded which). The TCR sequence derives from a male donor with ankylosing spondylitis. The rearrangement joins TRBV12-3 or TRBV12-4 to TRBJ2-3; the D is unclear. The chain's CDR3 is CASRITDTQYF. The CDR3, as DNA: TGTGCCAGCAGGATCACAGATACGCAGTATTTT.